The 13 T cell receptor beta chains below come from one sample, sequenced in a study of T-cell memory formation after mild COVID-19. Using its own MiXCR run on the 5' RACE reads, TCRdb lists one record per CDR3 protein. The sample contains hundreds of thousands of distinct CDR3 sequences, roughly 25% of which appear only once. Specimen: PBMCs or a T cell subset sorted from them (not recorded which). These receptors all come from an adult woman who had mild COVID-19 (a few samples of this study predate the infection). Cell type and time point are not known.

This clonotype has a handful of counts. The chain recombines TRBV5-1 with TRBJ1-6; D is unclear. Trimming shortened V by 7 bases and J by 8 bases, and 16 bases separated the two germline ends. Germline-derived CDR1 and CDR2 are SGHRS and YFSETQ. The CDR3 is 14 residues long. As DNA, the CDR3 is TGCGCCAGCTCGGTTGTCTCCGGAGATTCACCCCTCCACTTT. This sequence encodes CASSVVSGDSPLHF.

This clonotype was seen only a few times. This chain joins TRBV14 and TRBJ1-2; D is undetermined. Germline V gene sequence: CDR1 SGHDN, CDR2 FVKESK. Trimming removed 1 base from V and 4 bases from J, with 10 bases in between. The CDR3 is 14 amino acids. This CDR3 is CASSQVNVPYGYTF. CDR3 DNA: TGTGCCAGCAGCCAAGTAAACGTCCCCTATGGCTACACCTTC.

This clonotype was seen more than once but under ten times. The V call is TRBV6-6, the J call TRBJ1-1; D possibly corresponds to TRBD1 (6 bases). Trimming removed 8 bases from V and 5 bases from J, with 12 bases in between. This CDR3 region has 12 residues. Looked up from germline, CDR1 is MNHNY and CDR2 is SVGAGI (reference sequence). The DNA of the CDR3 is TGTGCCAGCGGCAGGGGAGGGACTGAAGCTTTCTTT. Encoded protein: CASGRGGTEAFF.

This chain connects TRBV18 to TRBJ2-2; D is possibly TRBD1 (5 bases). The CDR3 consists of 16 residues. Germline V CDR1 and CDR2: KGHSH, LQKENI. V dropped 3 bases and J dropped 0 bases, with 11 bases sitting between them. Written as DNA, the CDR3 is TGTGCCAGCTCACCTTTTCCAGGGACGAACACCGGGGAGCTGTTTTTT. This encodes CASSPFPGTNTGELFF. The complete variable domain, with remaining parts taken from reference TRBV18 and TRBJ2-2, reads NAGVMQNPRHLVRRRGQEARLRCSPMKGHSHVYWYRQLPEEGLKFMVYLQKENIIDESGMPKERFSAEFPKEGPSILRIQQVVRGDSAAYFCASSPFPGTNTGELFFGEGSRLTVL.

The V call is TRBV12-3 or TRBV12-4, the J call TRBJ1-5, with TRBD1 as a possible D gene (5 bases). Between the trimmed V and J ends, which lost 3 bases and 7 bases, there was a span of 13 bases. This CDR3 spans 14 amino acids. The CDR3 loop is CASSFARAGQPQHF. The CDR3 coding sequence is TGTGCCAGCAGTTTTGCCAGGGCTGGACAGCCCCAGCATTTT.

The rearrangement joins TRBV7-8 to TRBJ1-1; unclear D gene. Germline V gene lookup returns CDR1 SGHVS and CDR2 FQNEAQ. V was shortened by 5 bases and J by 4 bases, with 14 bases between the two germline ends. The CDR3 contains 14 residues. The CDR3 DNA reads TGTGCCAGCAGCCCGCGAGGAGGGTCCACTGAAGCTTTCTTT. Its protein is CASSPRGGSTEAFF.

This clonotype has just a few counts. V usage is TRBV20-1 and J usage is TRBJ2-7, with 12 bases identical to TRBD2. Germline CDR1 DFQATT, CDR2 SNEGSKA (reference sequence). The CDR3 covers 17 residues. The V segment lost 5 bases and the J segment 1 base; nucleotides outside the gene matches: 12. The CDR3 coding sequence is TGCAGTGCTCAGACTAGCGGGAGAGGAGGTTGGTCCTACGAGCAGTACTTC. Amino acid sequence: CSAQTSGRGGWSYEQYF.

The chain is built from TRBV20-1 and TRBJ2-1; D is ambiguous. The V end lost 6 bases, the J end lost 7 bases, and 16 bases lay between the germline ends. The germline V gene encodes CDR1 DFQATT and CDR2 SNEGSKA (reference sequence). The CDR3 consists of 13 residues. CDR3 nucleotides: TGCAGTGCCCAAGACGGCGCAGCAAATGAGCAGTTCTTC. It translates to CSAQDGAANEQFF.

V is TRBV12-3 or TRBV12-4 and J is TRBJ1-4; D is perhaps TRBD1 (5 bases). CDR3 size: 14 residues. Trimming removed 7 bases at V and 13 bases at J, with 22 bases between. The CDR3: CASTPGGTAVGLFF. The CDR3 region has the DNA TGTGCCAGCACTCCGGGGGGGACCGCGGTGGGACTGTTTTTT.

The J gene is TRBJ2-5, the V gene TRBV21-1; the D call TRBD1 from the table was never checked on the DNA. TRBV21-1 is a known pseudogene. There are 13 residues in the CDR3. The DNA of the CDR3 is TGTGCCAGCAGCAACCAGCAAGACGGGACCACGTACTTC. Its translation is CASSNQQDGTTYF.

This clonotype was picked up a small number of times. This rearrangement joins TRBV7-2 to TRBJ2-3; 9 bases agree with TRBD2. The CDR3 has 15 amino acids. Trimming took 6 bases from V and 0 from J; bases not matched to a gene: 4. Germline-derived CDR1 and CDR2 are SGHTA and FQGNSA. The CDR3 nucleotides read TGTGCCAGCAGGGCGGGGGGGACTAGCACAGATACGCAGTATTTT. The encoded protein is CASRAGGTSTDTQYF.

This chain joins TRBV12-3 or TRBV12-4 and TRBJ1-1; 11 bases map to TRBD1. This CDR3 contains 16 residues. With 5 bases clipped from V and 0 bases from J, the junction kept 5 bases outside the gene matches. The CDR3 region has the DNA TGTGCCAGCAGTCGGTGGACAGGGGGCATGAACACTGAAGCTTTCTTT. This sequence encodes CASSRWTGGMNTEAFF.

The table lists this clonotype with a few counts. The rearrangement joins TRBV20-1 to TRBJ1-5, with D perhaps matching TRBD1 (5 bases). CDR1 DFQATT and CDR2 SNEGSKA come from the germline V gene (reference sequence). V was shortened by 1 base and J by 10 bases, with 20 bases between the two germline ends. CDR3 size: 15 residues. The CDR3 nucleotides are TGCAGTGCTAGAGGTTTGGGCAGGGAAAAAGGACCCCAGCATTTT. Residues: CSARGLGREKGPQHF.